A selection of T cell receptor beta chains follows, all from one sample in a study of blood T cell repertoires in COVID-19. Assay: immunoSEQ multiplex PCR; the TCRdb copy retains only in-frame clones and omits some. The sample lists roughly 200,000 clones; roughly 80% were seen once. The sequencing sample was made of peripheral blood. The receptor set was obtained from a woman between 40 and 55 years old with COVID-19, enrolled during active disease. CDR3s include the opening cysteine and the closing phenylalanine or tryptophan. The D gene is left open where the match is weak. Some rows have no size entry. The others give once, few or many, or a class for an expanded clone.

size,D,J,V,CDR3,DNA
.,.,TRBJ2-1,TRBV9,CASSVSENEQFF,TGTGCCAGCAGCGTTAGCGAGAATGAGCAGTTCTTC
.,.,TRBJ2-3,TRBV7-8,CASSLTGQLSTDTQYF,TGTGCCAGCAGCTTAACCGGACAGCTCAGCACAGATACGCAGTATTTT
.,TRBD1,TRBJ1-1,TRBV30,CAWSVLGQGFRTEAFF,TGTGCCTGGAGTGTTCTAGGACAGGGTTTTCGCACTGAAGCTTTCTTT
once,.,TRBJ2-3,TRBV20-1,CSASDNTQYF,TGCAGTGCTAGTGACAATACGCAGTATTTT
.,.,TRBJ1-2,TRBV5-6,CASSLGGGSDYGYTF,TGTGCCAGCAGCTTGGGTGGGGGCTCGGACTATGGCTACACCTTC
once,TRBD2,TRBJ2-4,TRBV5-1,CASSLRREEVQYF,TGCGCCAGCAGCTTACGGCGGGAGGAGGTTCAGTACTTC
.,TRBD1,TRBJ2-1,TRBV6-6,CASSYGRTGTNEQFF,TGTGCCAGCAGTTACGGCAGGACAGGTACAAATGAGCAGTTCTTC
.,.,TRBJ1-2,TRBV5-4,CASSLGTEYGYTF,TGTGCCAGCAGCTTGGGGACAGAGTATGGCTACACCTTC
.,.,TRBJ1-1,TRBV9,CASSRYLLIQGPTEAFF,TGTGCCAGCAGCCGCTATCTTTTGATACAGGGCCCCACTGAAGCTTTCTTT
.,.,TRBJ2-7,TRBV19,CASTPSAVNLGEQYF,TGTGCCAGCACCCCTAGCGCTGTTAATCTGGGGGAGCAGTACTTC
few,.,TRBJ1-1,TRBV16,CASSQSAGGNTEAFF,TGTGCCAGCAGCCAATCCGCGGGGGGGAACACTGAAGCTTTCTTT
.,.,TRBJ2-1,TRBV5-1,CASSLARGTVSGEQFF,TGCGCCAGCAGCTTGGCCCGGGGGACAGTTTCGGGTGAGCAGTTCTTC
.,.,TRBJ1-5,TRBV7-2,CASSLSSGAGVGSNQPQHF,TGTGCCAGCAGCTTATCGTCCGGGGCAGGGGTTGGAAGCAATCAGCCCCAGCATTTT
.,.,TRBJ1-6,TRBV7-2,CASSPVLGGNSPLHF,TGTGCCAGCAGCCCAGTACTGGGGGGGAATTCACCCCTCCACTTT
.,TRBD2,TRBJ2-3,TRBV4-2,CASSQSITSGLTDTQYF,TGTGCCAGCAGCCAGAGTATAACTAGCGGTTTAACAGATACGCAGTATTTT
.,TRBD1,TRBJ2-5,TRBV7-3,CASSPGGGEETQYF,TGTGCCAGCAGTCCAGGGGGCGGGGAAGAGACCCAGTACTTC
.,.,TRBJ1-2,TRBV19,CASSIQTGYGYTF,TGTGCCAGTAGTATTCAGACAGGTTATGGCTACACCTTC
.,TRBD1,TRBJ2-7,TRBV30,CAWSTGTGEGEQYF,TGTGCCTGGAGTACCGGGACAGGGGAGGGCGAGCAGTACTTC
.,.,TRBJ1-6,TRBV10-3,CAARDTQNSPLHF,TGTGCTGCCAGGGACACTCAAAATTCACCCCTCCACTTT
.,TRBD1,TRBJ1-5,TRBV4-1,CASSRGQNQPQHF,TGCGCCAGCAGCCGGGGACAGAATCAGCCCCAGCATTTT
.,.,TRBJ2-2,TRBV24-1,CATQGGNTGELFF,TGTGCCACTCAAGGGGGGAACACCGGGGAGCTGTTTTTT
.,.,TRBJ1-4,TRBV19,CASLGAEKLFF,TGTGCCAGCCTAGGGGCCGAAAAACTGTTTTTT
.,TRBD1,TRBJ1-1,TRBV5-1,CASFGQVNTEAFF,TGCGCCAGTTTCGGACAGGTGAACACTGAAGCTTTCTTT
.,TRBD2,TRBJ2-5,TRBV2,CASRTAGTTKETQYF,TGTGCCAGCAGGACAGCCGGGACTACCAAAGAGACCCAGTACTTC
.,TRBD2,TRBJ2-3,TRBV3-1/TRBV3-2,CASSHSSSGGASTDTQYF,TGTGCCAGCAGCCACAGTTCTAGCGGGGGGGCGAGCACAGATACGCAGTATTTT
.,.,TRBJ1-1,TRBV3-1/TRBV3-2,CASSQGTMNTEAFF,TGTGCCAGCAGCCAAGGGACTATGAACACTGAAGCTTTCTTT
.,TRBD2,TRBJ2-1,TRBV7-9,CASSPGTSGNNEQFF,TGTGCCAGCAGCCCCGGGACTAGCGGAAACAATGAGCAGTTCTTC
.,.,TRBJ2-3,TRBV9,CASSVDPRGGADTQYF,TGTGCCAGCAGCGTAGATCCCCGGGGCGGGGCAGATACGCAGTATTTT
few,.,TRBJ1-1,TRBV12-3/TRBV12-4,CASSLQSNTEAFF,TGTGCCAGCAGTTTACAGTCGAACACTGAAGCTTTCTTT
.,.,TRBJ2-2,TRBV7-8,CASSLISSANTGELFF,TGTGCCAGCAGCTTAATTAGCAGCGCGAACACCGGGGAGCTGTTTTTT
once,.,TRBJ1-1,TRBV19,CASSFPRSPRNTEAFF,TGTGCCAGTAGTTTCCCCCGGAGCCCGAGGAACACTGAAGCTTTCTTT
.,.,TRBJ2-3,TRBV3-1/TRBV3-2,CASSQGASLTDTQYF,TGTGCCAGCAGCCAAGGCGCTAGTTTAACAGATACGCAGTATTTT
.,TRBD1,TRBJ2-5,TRBV18,CASSPRDRETQYF,TGTGCCAGCTCACCCCGGGACAGAGAGACCCAGTACTTC
.,.,TRBJ1-6,TRBV27,CASSLSFHYSSYNSPLHF,TGTGCCAGCAGTTTATCGTTCCACTATAGCTCCTATAATTCACCCCTCCACTTT
.,.,TRBJ2-6,TRBV5-4,CASTKYGSGANVLTF,TGTGCCAGCACCAAGTACGGGTCTGGGGCCAACGTCCTGACTTTC
.,.,TRBJ2-3,TRBV29-1,CSVEEGRF,TGCAGCGTTGAGGAGGGACGTTTT
.,.,TRBJ1-1,TRBV19,CASSVHNTEAFF,TGTGCCAGTAGTGTCCATAACACTGAAGCTTTCTTT
.,.,TRBJ1-1,TRBV5-1,CASSIQFGNTEAFF,TGCGCCAGCAGCATACAGTTTGGGAACACTGAAGCTTTCTTT
.,TRBD1,TRBJ1-2,TRBV5-1,CASSPGQGDYGYTF,TGCGCCAGCAGCCCGGGACAGGGGGACTATGGCTACACCTTC
.,.,TRBJ2-1,TRBV6-4,CAIHTPSGEGHNEQFF,TGTGCCATTCACACGCCCTCAGGGGAGGGACACAATGAGCAGTTCTTC
few,TRBD2,TRBJ2-1,TRBV6-4,CASSFSGGSYNEQFF,TGTGCCAGCAGTTTTAGCGGGGGCTCCTACAATGAGCAGTTCTTC
.,TRBD1,TRBJ1-5,TRBV5-1,CASSLGQGRPQHF,TGCGCCAGCAGCTTGGGACAGGGGAGGCCCCAGCATTTT
many,.,TRBJ1-4,TRBV5-1,CASSLGAGNNEKLFF,TGCGCCAGCAGCTTGGGGGCGGGGAATAATGAAAAACTGTTTTTT
.,TRBD1,TRBJ1-4,TRBV5-8,CASSPGQGWEKLFF,TGTGCCAGCAGCCCGGGACAGGGATGGGAAAAACTGTTTTTT
.,TRBD1,TRBJ1-2,TRBV9,CASSVEGQGVYGYTF,TGTGCCAGCAGCGTAGAAGGACAGGGAGTCTATGGCTACACCTTC
once,TRBD1,TRBJ2-7,TRBV11-3,CASSSVQGDEQYF,TGTGCCAGCAGCTCTGTACAGGGGGACGAGCAGTACTTC
once,TRBD2,TRBJ2-5,TRBV20-1,CSASRQREGRVTQYF,TGCAGTGCTAGTCGCCAGCGGGAGGGGCGGGTGACCCAGTACTTC
many,TRBD1,TRBJ1-2,TRBV10-3,CATRDRDPPNYGYTF,TGTGCCACCCGGGACAGGGATCCTCCTAACTATGGCTACACCTTC